This is a list of T cell receptor beta chains from one sample in a study of blood T cell repertoires in COVID-19. Data came from immunoSEQ multiplex PCR; TCRdb stores just in-frame clones and leaves some out. The table lists some 16,000 clones, 80% to 90% of them singletons. Sequences were obtained from peripheral blood. These TCRs come from a man older than 75 with active COVID-19. CDR3s include the opening cysteine and the closing phenylalanine or tryptophan. A D gene is named only where the DNA matches it firmly. The listing skips clone size in some rows; elsewhere it reads once, few, many or a size class.

TRBV5-5,.,TRBJ2-7,13,.,TGTGCCAGCAGCTTGGGCCCCGGGTACGAGCAGTACTTC,CASSLGPGYEQYF
TRBV7-8,TRBD1,TRBJ2-1,15,.,TGTGCCAGCAGCTTAGTCGGGACAGGGTACAATGAGCAGTTCTTC,CASSLVGTGYNEQFF
TRBV7-9,TRBD2,TRBJ2-3,16,.,TGTGCCAGCAGCCCTTGGACTAGCGGGAGCGGGGATACGCAGTATTTT,CASSPWTSGSGDTQYF
TRBV28,.,TRBJ2-3,14,few,TGTGCCAGCAGTCGACAGAGAAGCACAGATACGCAGTATTTT,CASSRQRSTDTQYF
TRBV9,TRBD2,TRBJ2-1,15,.,TGTGCCAGCAGCAAGGGAGGGACTAATTACAATGAGCAGTTCTTC,CASSKGGTNYNEQFF
TRBV27,.,TRBJ1-1,14,.,TGTGCCAGCAGTAGGGAGGCATTGTCGACTGAAGCTTTCTTT,CASSREALSTEAFF
TRBV3-1/TRBV3-2,TRBD1,TRBJ1-5,16,once,TGTGCCAGCAGCCCGGGACAGGGAATTTATACTCAGCCCCAGCATTTT,CASSPGQGIYTQPQHF
TRBV6-5,TRBD2,TRBJ2-1,15,.,TGTGCCAGCAGTAAGAGCGGGAGTCGGTACAATGAGCAGTTCTTC,CASSKSGSRYNEQFF
TRBV9,.,TRBJ1-6,14,.,TGTGCCAGCAGCGTAGGGGGGGATAATTCACCCCTCCACTTT,CASSVGGDNSPLHF
TRBV9,TRBD2,TRBJ2-3,16,.,TGTGCCAGCAGCGGTAGCGGGAGGGCGGGCACAGATACGCAGTATTTT,CASSGSGRAGTDTQYF
TRBV19,TRBD1,TRBJ1-6,15,.,TGTGCCAGTATGCCGGGACAGGGGTATAATTCACCCCTCCACTTT,CASMPGQGYNSPLHF
TRBV5-6,.,TRBJ2-5,13,.,TGTGCCAGCAGCCCAGGGTCGCGAGAGACCCAGTACTTC,CASSPGSRETQYF
TRBV28,TRBD2,TRBJ2-1,14,.,TGTGCCAGCAGTTTTGCTAGCGGGAGTGATGAGCAGTTCTTC,CASSFASGSDEQFF
TRBV6-6,.,TRBJ1-5,13,.,TGTGCCAGCAGTTACTACGGGTCTCAGCCCCAGCATTTT,CASSYYGSQPQHF
TRBV9,.,TRBJ2-7,13,.,TGTGCCAGCAGCCCCCAGGGGAGTTACGAGCAGTACTTC,CASSPQGSYEQYF
TRBV5-1,TRBD2,TRBJ2-1,15,.,TGCGCCAGCAGCTTGGATAGCGGGAGTTTCGGTGAGCAGTTCTTC,CASSLDSGSFGEQFF
TRBV6-2/TRBV6-3,.,TRBJ1-6,15,.,TGTGCCAGCAGTGTACGACCCCGGGTCGCTTCACCCCTCCACTTT,CASSVRPRVASPLHF
TRBV7-9,TRBD1,TRBJ1-1,15,.,TGTGCCAGCAGCACTCGGACAGGGGAGAACACTGAAGCTTTCTTT,CASSTRTGENTEAFF
TRBV19,.,TRBJ2-2,12,.,TGTGCCAGTATTAATCCCCCCGGGGAGCTGTTTTTT,CASINPPGELFF
TRBV7-8,.,TRBJ2-2,15,few,TGTGCCAGCAGCCCCCCTGACGGTCTAGCTGGGGAGCTGTTTTTT,CASSPPDGLAGELFF
TRBV27,.,TRBJ1-2,13,.,TGTGCCAGCAGTTTTTCGGGGATCTATGGCTACACCTTC,CASSFSGIYGYTF
TRBV4-3,TRBD2,TRBJ2-2,17,.,TGCGCCAGCAGCCAAGATCCCCTAGCGGGTACCACCGGGGAGCTGTTTTTT,CASSQDPLAGTTGELFF
TRBV11-3,TRBD1,TRBJ1-5,18,.,TGTGCCAGCAGACACAGCTGGGGGACAGTTTTGAGCAATCAGCCCCAGCATTTT,CASRHSWGTVLSNQPQHF
TRBV27,TRBD2,TRBJ2-1,16,.,TGTGCCAGCAGTGCCGGGCTAGCGGGACTCTACAATGAGCAGTTCTTC,CASSAGLAGLYNEQFF
TRBV28,.,TRBJ2-7,14,once,TGTGCCAGCAGTATCCCCTACGGGGGAAACGAGCAGTACTTC,CASSIPYGGNEQYF
TRBV28,TRBD2,TRBJ2-3,17,.,TGTGCCAGCAGTTCCTCGACTAGCGGGATTAGCACAGATACGCAGTATTTT,CASSSSTSGISTDTQYF
TRBV7-2,TRBD2,TRBJ2-1,15,.,TGTGCCAGCAGCTTCGGCGGGAGGAATAGCGATGAGCAGTTCTTC,CASSFGGRNSDEQFF
TRBV14,.,TRBJ1-2,14,.,TGTGCCAGCAGCCAAGGAGCCAGGGACTATGGCTACACCTTC,CASSQGARDYGYTF
TRBV6-2/TRBV6-3,TRBD2,TRBJ2-1,20,.,TGTGCCAGCAGTAAGGGACTAGCGCGCCGAGTATCCTTACGTTACAATGAGCAGTTCTTC,CASSKGLARRVSLRYNEQFF
TRBV10-3,TRBD1,TRBJ2-2,20,.,TGTGCCATCAGCCCACAGGGCAGGGGGAACGAACTGGGACACACCGGGGAGCTGTTTTTT,CAISPQGRGNELGHTGELFF
TRBV9,TRBD2,TRBJ2-1,15,once,TGTGCCAGCAGCGTAACTAGCGGTAGCTACAATGAGCAGTTCTTC,CASSVTSGSYNEQFF
TRBV9,.,TRBJ2-3,15,few,TGTGCCAGCAGCGTATTTCCAGGGTCAGCAGATACGCAGTATTTT,CASSVFPGSADTQYF
TRBV18,.,TRBJ1-2,14,.,TGTGCCAGCTCACTAGCCCGAGGGGAGGATGGCTACACCTTC,CASSLARGEDGYTF
TRBV24-1,.,TRBJ1-5,13,.,TGTGCCACCAGTGCAGGCGGCAATCAGCCCCAGCATTTT,CATSAGGNQPQHF
TRBV10-1,.,TRBJ2-3,15,few,TGCGCCAGCAGTGAGAATGGTCTAGCAACAGATACGCAGTATTTT,CASSENGLATDTQYF
TRBV7-2,.,TRBJ2-2,16,.,TGTGCCAGCAGCTCAATAGGCAGGGATCCCACCGGGGAGCTGTTTTTT,CASSSIGRDPTGELFF
TRBV3-1/TRBV3-2,.,TRBJ2-7,14,.,TGTGCCAGCAGCCAAGTCACAGCGGCGCGCGAGCAGTACTTC,CASSQVTAAREQYF
TRBV30,.,TRBJ2-4,12,.,TGTGCCTGGAGTGTATCGGAAAACATTCAGTACTTC,CAWSVSENIQYF
TRBV28,TRBD2,TRBJ2-1,19,.,TGTGCCAGCAGTTTAATAGGACTAGCGGGAGGGCCAGGCTACAATGAGCAGTTCTTC,CASSLIGLAGGPGYNEQFF
TRBV7-2,TRBD2,TRBJ2-7,16,.,TGTGCCAGCAGCTTAGATGTTAGGACTAGCGGGTACGAGCAGTACTTC,CASSLDVRTSGYEQYF
TRBV5-1,.,TRBJ2-7,13,.,TGCGCCAGCAGCGTGACAGGTTCCTACGAGCAGTACTTC,CASSVTGSYEQYF
TRBV6-6,.,TRBJ2-5,13,.,TGTGCCAGCAGTTACTCGGGGGGAGAGACCCAGTACTTC,CASSYSGGETQYF
TRBV30,.,TRBJ2-7,12,.,TGTGCCTGGGGGACAAATTCCTACGAGCAGTACTTC,CAWGTNSYEQYF
TRBV7-8,.,TRBJ2-7,12,few,TGTGCCAGCAGCGTTCAGGGGTACGAGCAGTACTTC,CASSVQGYEQYF
TRBV7-2,.,TRBJ2-1,14,once,TGTGCCAGCAGCTTAGTTATTTTGGCCAATGAGCAGTTCTTC,CASSLVILANEQFF
TRBV7-9,.,TRBJ2-5,14,.,TGTGCCAGCAGCCCCATGGGGGGAAAAGAGACCCAGTACTTC,CASSPMGGKETQYF
TRBV28,.,TRBJ2-1,15,.,TGTGCCAGCAGTTTCCTCGGGATCTCCTACAATGAGCAGTTCTTC,CASSFLGISYNEQFF
TRBV27,.,TRBJ2-3,13,.,TGTGCCAGCATGGGACTCTCCACAGATACGCAGTATTTT,CASMGLSTDTQYF
TRBV5-1,.,TRBJ2-6,16,few,TGCGCCAGCAGCCAAGACACCAACTCTGGGGCCAACGTCCTGACTTTC,CASSQDTNSGANVLTF
TRBV5-5,TRBD1,TRBJ2-7,15,.,TGTGCCAGCAGCTTGGTTGGGACAGGGACCTACGAGCAGTACTTC,CASSLVGTGTYEQYF
TRBV11-3,TRBD2,TRBJ2-1,19,few,TGTGCCAGCAGCTTAGACGGGACTAGCGGGAGTTTAGGTTACAATGAGCAGTTCTTC,CASSLDGTSGSLGYNEQFF
TRBV6-2/TRBV6-3,TRBD1,TRBJ1-3,13,.,TGTGCCAGCAGCCAAACCAGGGGGGACACCATATATTTT,CASSQTRGDTIYF
TRBV29-1,.,TRBJ1-2,11,.,TGCAGCCTGGACGGGCCGGGGGGCTACACCTTC,CSLDGPGGYTF
TRBV10-2,TRBD1,TRBJ1-5,14,.,TGCGCCAGCAGTGAGCCAGGGGGCAGTCAGCCCCAGCATTTT,CASSEPGGSQPQHF
TRBV9,.,TRBJ2-7,14,.,TGTGCCAGCAGCCGTCTTGCGGAAAGCTACGAGCAGTACTTC,CASSRLAESYEQYF
TRBV3-1/TRBV3-2,.,TRBJ2-5,14,.,TGTGCCAGCAGCCACCGGACAGTCCAAGAGACCCAGTACTTC,CASSHRTVQETQYF
TRBV19,TRBD1,TRBJ1-4,15,.,TGTGCCAGTAGAACCAGACAGGGCAATAATGAAAAACTGTTTTTT,CASRTRQGNNEKLFF
TRBV10-1,TRBD2,TRBJ2-2,15,few,TGCGCCAGCGGTCCTATGGCGGGGGACACCGGGGAGCTGTTTTTT,CASGPMAGDTGELFF
TRBV6-4,.,TRBJ1-2,14,few,TGTGCCAGCAGTGATACGGGGACTGGGTATGGCTACACCTTC,CASSDTGTGYGYTF